This TCR beta chain originates from a study of blood T cell repertoires in COVID-19. The overall study: The samples span acute and convalescent COVID-19 from the United States, Italy and Spain.

Trimming took 7 bases from V and 8 from J; bases not matched to a gene: 9. The CDR3 covers 14 residues. Germline V gene sequence: CDR1 SGHRS, CDR2 YFSETQ. This table comes from immunoSEQ multiplex PCR, and its TCRdb copy is limited to in-frame clones, with some not included. This table has roughly 90,000 clones, approximately 89% appearing once. The clonotype comes from a man aged 50-59 years with acute or convalescent COVID-19. Sequenced material: peripheral blood. The chain recombines TRBV5-1 with TRBJ1-4, with 9 bases matching TRBD1. CDR3 protein: CASAADRGNEKLFF. CDR3 bases: TGCGCCAGCGCCGCTGACAGGGGGAACGAAAAACTGTTTTTT.